These 20 T cell receptor beta chains originate from one sample sequenced in a study of blood T cell repertoires in COVID-19. Profiled with immunoSEQ multiplex PCR; TCRdb holds only in-frame clones, not every one. This sample has over 400,000 clones, with about nine tenths found just once. Specimen: peripheral blood. These receptors came from a woman under 40 with active or convalescent COVID-19.

The chain uses TRBV6-1 and TRBJ2-3; 7 bases match TRBD1. The CDR3 runs to 17 residues. Germline assignment: CDR1 MNHNS and CDR2 SASEGT. Trimming took 1 base from V and 1 from J; bases not matched to a gene: 8. The CDR3, as DNA: TGTGCCAGCAGTGAAGTGAAGGGGGCGTCTCGCACAGATACGCAGTATTTT. Translated, it gives CASSEVKGASRTDTQYF.

The V gene is TRBV5-4, the J gene TRBJ1-4; D gene ambiguous. CDR1 is SGHNT, CDR2 YYREEE, per germline (reference sequence). Between the trimmed V and J ends, which lost 4 bases and 0 bases, there was a span of 10 bases. There are 15 residues in the CDR3. In nucleotides, the CDR3 is TGTGCCAGCAGCACTGATCTAGCAACTAATGAAAAACTGTTTTTT. Translation: CASSTDLATNEKLFF.

J is TRBJ2-1 and V is TRBV30; 13 bases map to TRBD2. The germline V gene has CDR1 GTSNPN and CDR2 SVGIG (reference sequence). The CDR3 extends over 15 amino acids. J lost 10 bases, V lost 6 bases, and 12 bases had no gene match. The CDR3: CACLTGLAGVGEQFF. The CDR3, as DNA: TGTGCCTGCCTAACAGGACTAGCGGGAGTAGGGGAGCAGTTCTTC.

The chain recombines TRBV6-1 with TRBJ1-6; D remains ambiguous. This CDR3 has 13 residues. Trimming took off 0 bases at V and 11 bases at J, with 8 bases between the two ends. The V gene's germline CDR1 is MNHNS and CDR2 SASEGT. The CDR3 region has the DNA TGTGCCAGCAGTGAAGCCGAAAGCACACCCCTCCACTTT. Translated, it gives CASSEAESTPLHF.

The chain joins TRBV5-1 to TRBJ1-3, with no clear D. The CDR3 loop spans 15 amino acids. Germline loops: CDR1 SGHRS, CDR2 YFSETQ. The V end lost 0 bases, the J end lost 0 bases, and 7 bases lay between the germline ends. The CDR3 region is CASSLGQFSGNTIYF. In nucleotides, the CDR3 is TGCGCCAGCAGCTTGGGGCAGTTCTCTGGAAACACCATATATTTT. The whole variable domain, remainder taken from reference TRBV5-1 and TRBJ1-3, is KAGVTQTPRYLIKTRGQQVTLSCSPISGHRSVSWYQQTPGQGLQFLFEYFSETQRNKGNFPGRFSGRQFSNSRSEMNVSTLELGDSALYLCASSLGQFSGNTIYFGEGSWLTVV.

This clone was observed a handful of times. The chain employs TRBV2 and TRBJ2-5, with TRBD2 as a possible D gene (5 bases). The CDR3 extends over 16 amino acids. The V gene's germline CDR1 is SNHLY and CDR2 FYNNEI. Trimming removed 1 base from V and 7 bases from J, with 19 bases in between. CDR3 amino acids: CASSEESAGGSGTQYF. The CDR3 DNA sequence: TGTGCCAGCAGTGAAGAATCCGCCGGAGGCTCGGGGACCCAGTACTTC.

V is TRBV11-2 and J is TRBJ1-2; D unresolved. CDR1 is SGHAT and CDR2 is FQNNGV in the germline V gene. The germline V and J ends were trimmed by 5 bases and 2 bases, with 15 bases remaining between them. This CDR3 spans 15 amino acids. The CDR3: CASSPIPEENYGYTF. DNA of the CDR3: TGTGCCAGCAGCCCTATCCCGGAGGAGAACTATGGCTACACCTTC. Complete variable domain (other parts from reference TRBV11-2 and TRBJ1-2): EAGVAQSPRYKIIEKRQSVAFWCNPISGHATLYWYQQILGQGPKLLIQFQNNGVVDDSQLPKDRFSAERLKGVDSTLKIQPAKLEDSAVYLCASSPIPEENYGYTFGSGTRLTVV.

J is TRBJ2-7 and V is TRBV6-5, with D perhaps matching TRBD2 (6 bases). The CDR3 consists of 15 residues. CDR1 and CDR2 (germline): MNHEY, SVGAGI. Trimming cost V 6 bases and J 2 bases, with 17 bases left between them. The CDR3 here is CASSPSPGVAYEQYF. CDR3 coding DNA: TGTGCCAGCAGCCCGTCCCCGGGGGTCGCCTACGAGCAGTACTTC.

The chain uses TRBV5-6 and TRBJ2-3, with 12 bases fitting TRBD2. The CDR3 is made up of 17 amino acids. From germline, CDR1 is SGHDT and CDR2 YYEEEE. The ends lost 4 bases at V and 0 bases at J; junction bases unmatched: 6. For the CDR3, the DNA is TGTGCCAGCAGCGCAGGGACTAGCGGGTTTAGCACAGATACGCAGTATTTT. Translation gives CASSAGTSGFSTDTQYF.

In its sample, this clone was seen once. The chain carries TRBV19 and TRBJ1-4; 9 nucleotides agree with TRBD1. CDR1 and CDR2 from the germline V gene are LNHDA and SQIVND (reference sequence). The CDR3 is 16 residues long. Losses at the gene ends were 4 bases for V and 3 bases for J; bases not matched to a gene: 6. The CDR3 bases are TGTGCCAGTAGTAGCGGGACAGGGCGACCTAATGAAAAACTGTTTTTT. This gives the protein CASSSGTGRPNEKLFF.

This sequence joins TRBV19 and TRBJ2-5, with D perhaps TRBD2 (7 bases). The CDR3 spans 12 residues. Per the germline V gene, CDR1 is LNHDA and CDR2 is SQIVND (reference sequence). The V and J ends lost 8 bases and 5 bases respectively, with 12 bases between them. The CDR3 DNA sequence: TGTGCCAGTGCGGGGGCTAGGGAGACCCAGTACTTC. It yields the protein CASAGARETQYF.

The J gene is TRBJ2-7, the V gene TRBV4-1; D is perhaps TRBD1 (5 bases). The V and J ends lost 1 base and 5 bases respectively, with 9 bases between them. Germline values: CDR1 MGHRA, CDR2 YSYEKL. The CDR3 is made up of 13 amino acids. CDR3 sequence reads: CASSQGAGNEQYF. The CDR3 nucleotides read TGCGCCAGCAGCCAAGGGGCAGGGAACGAGCAGTACTTC.

The rearrangement links TRBV30 to TRBJ1-5; D perhaps matches TRBD1 (5 bases). The V gene lost 4 bases and the J gene lost 1 base, with 23 bases spanning the gap. The CDR3 is made up of 18 amino acids. Germline V gene data show CDR1 as GTSNPN and CDR2 as SVGIG (reference sequence). The CDR3 region has the DNA TGTGCCTGGATAGTGTGCGGGACCAAGATATGGAGCAATCAGCCCCAGCATTTT. It encodes CAWIVCGTKIWSNQPQHF.

CDR3 coding DNA: TGTGCCAGCAGCCCCCCCGGGGGCACAGATACGCAGTATTTT. It specifies CASSPPGGTDTQYF. V and J are TRBV7-2 and TRBJ2-3; D possibly corresponds to TRBD2 (5 bases). The V and J ends lost 5 bases and 1 base respectively, with 10 bases between them. Germline CDR1 reads SGHTA; CDR2 reads FQGNSA. This CDR3 contains 14 residues.

V is TRBV5-1 and J is TRBJ1-1; 10 positions agree with TRBD1. J gave up 3 bases and V 5 bases, and 13 bases lay outside the gene matches. Germline values: CDR1 SGHRS, CDR2 YFSETQ. The CDR3 runs to 17 residues. CDR3 nucleotide sequence: TGCGCCAGCAGTCGAACACCGGGACAGGGGCCCCACACTGAAGCTTTCTTT. Its translation: CASSRTPGQGPHTEAFF.

The gene calls are TRBV6-1 and TRBJ2-5; 7 bases are a match to TRBD1. With 3 bases clipped from V and 5 bases from J, the junction kept 9 bases outside the gene matches. Germline V gene lookup returns CDR1 MNHNS and CDR2 SASEGT. The CDR3 is made up of 15 amino acids. CDR3 in DNA: TGTGCCAGCAGTGATGACAGGGAATTGGTCGAGACCCAGTACTTC. Its translation is CASSDDRELVETQYF.

The chain links TRBV6-4 to TRBJ2-3; a possible D gene is TRBD2 (6 bases). Trimming removed 4 bases from V and 5 bases from J, with 10 bases in between. The CDR3 covers 13 residues. The germline gives CDR1 MRHNA, CDR2 SNTAGT. As DNA, the CDR3 is TGTGCCAGCAGTGCTGGGGGGTTAGATACGCAGTATTTT. It encodes CASSAGGLDTQYF.

The V gene is TRBV10-1, the J gene TRBJ2-1, with D perhaps matching TRBD1 (6 bases). Trimming stripped 5 bases from V and 10 bases from J, with 18 bases between. The CDR3 has 14 residues. Per germline, CDR1 WNHNN and CDR2 SYGVQD (reference sequence). The CDR3, as DNA: TGCGCCAGCAGTTGGGACAACCTAAGGAGGGAGCAGTTCTTC. As protein: CASSWDNLRREQFF.

The gene calls are TRBV12-3 or TRBV12-4 and TRBJ1-5, with 7 bases lining up with TRBD1. The CDR3 spans 12 residues. J lost 7 bases, V lost 8 bases, and 5 bases had no gene match. The CDR3 loop reads CASGTVRQPQHF. The CDR3 DNA is TGTGCCAGCGGGACAGTCCGCCAGCCCCAGCATTTT.

The CDR3 here is CASSFVVMRDTEAFF. As DNA, the CDR3 is TGTGCCAGCAGTTTCGTGGTTATGAGGGACACTGAAGCTTTCTTT. This chain joins TRBV6-6 and TRBJ1-1; no clear D gene. Deletions cut 4 bases from V and 3 bases from J, with 15 bases between. This CDR3 has 15 amino acids. Per germline, CDR1 MNHNY and CDR2 SVGAGI (reference sequence).